What follows describes a single T cell receptor beta chain. The antigen is not known. The PCR used 60 Vbeta and 13 Jbeta primers. The assay was immunoSEQ multiplex PCR, and TCRdb's table has in-frame clones only and misses some. The repertoire has about 140,000 clones, around 75% of them found once; the top ten carry about 4.1%. The data derive from a study of cytomegalovirus exposure and HLA in healthy donors. Findings and caveats of the study: From TCR beta sequences, most subjects' HLA-A and HLA-B alleles were reportedly predicted accurately. Versus the approximately 700-donor mean, an Asian-associated ancestry cluster reportedly showed fewer N-insertions in a later analysis. Available immune exposure information covered CMV serostatus only. Later, TCR association rates were found to vary by HLA locus, highest for DRB1 and lowest for HLA-C.

The germline gives CDR1 SGHKS, CDR2 YYEKEE (reference sequence). Trimming pared 4 bases from V and 0 bases from J, leaving 8 bases between. CDR3 size: 15 residues. The gene calls are TRBV5-5 and TRBJ2-6; weak D call: TRBD1 (5 bases). The sequence derives from a man aged 55-75 years in good health and CMV-seronegative. The sequencing sample was made of PBMCs. CDR3 nucleotides: TGTGCCAGCAGCCCTGACAGCTCTGGGGCCAACGTCCTGACTTTC. Its translation: CASSPDSSGANVLTF.